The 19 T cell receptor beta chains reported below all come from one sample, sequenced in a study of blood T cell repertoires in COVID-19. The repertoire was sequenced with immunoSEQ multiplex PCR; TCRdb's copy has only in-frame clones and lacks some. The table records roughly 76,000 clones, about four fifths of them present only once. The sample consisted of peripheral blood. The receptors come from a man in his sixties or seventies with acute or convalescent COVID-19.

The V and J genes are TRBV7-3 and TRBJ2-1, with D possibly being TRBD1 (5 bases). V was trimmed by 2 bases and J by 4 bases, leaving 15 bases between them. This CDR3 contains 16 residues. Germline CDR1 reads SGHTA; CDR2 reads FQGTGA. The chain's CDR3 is CASSLLMSAGYNEQFF. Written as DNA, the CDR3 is TGTGCCAGCAGCTTATTAATGTCGGCAGGGTACAATGAGCAGTTCTTC.

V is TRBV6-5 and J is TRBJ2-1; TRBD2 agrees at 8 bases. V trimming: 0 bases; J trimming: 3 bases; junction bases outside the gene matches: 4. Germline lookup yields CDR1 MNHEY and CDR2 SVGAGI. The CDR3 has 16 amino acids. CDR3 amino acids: CASSYSSSGGYNEQFF. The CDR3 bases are TGTGCCAGCAGTTACTCTTCCAGCGGGGGCTACAATGAGCAGTTCTTC.

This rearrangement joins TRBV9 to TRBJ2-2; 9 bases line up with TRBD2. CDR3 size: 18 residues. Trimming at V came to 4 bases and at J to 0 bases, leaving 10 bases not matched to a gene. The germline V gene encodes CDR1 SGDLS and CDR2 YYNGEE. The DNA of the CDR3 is TGTGCCAGCAGCCTGGTGGGAGCGGGAGGACCGAACACCGGGGAGCTGTTTTTT. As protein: CASSLVGAGGPNTGELFF.

The CDR3 sequence: CASSTGQGRANHSYEQYF. In DNA, the CDR3 is TGTGCCAGCAGCACGGGACAGGGTAGGGCCAATCACTCCTACGAGCAGTACTTC. V is TRBV7-9 and J is TRBJ2-7, with TRBD1 matching over 9 bases. The CDR3 has 18 amino acids. The J segment lost 0 bases and the V segment lost 5 bases, leaving 14 bases of the junction unmatched. Germline V gene sequence: CDR1 SEHNR, CDR2 FQNEAQ (reference sequence).

The CDR3 here is CAISPHSGQPQHF. CDR3 in DNA: TGTGCCATCAGCCCTCACTCGGGGCAGCCCCAGCATTTT. The rearrangement links TRBV10-3 to TRBJ1-5; no reliable D call. This CDR3 comprises 13 residues. V was pared by 6 bases and J by 7 bases, with 13 bases between. In germline, CDR1 is ENHRY, CDR2 SYGVKD.

The CDR3 spells CASSIEGRLGQPQHF. CDR3 nucleotide sequence: TGTGCCAGTAGTATAGAAGGCAGGTTGGGTCAGCCCCAGCATTTT. The V and J genes are TRBV19 and TRBJ1-5; D ambiguous. Trimming took off 0 bases at V and 6 bases at J, with 12 bases between the two ends. Germline V CDR1 and CDR2: LNHDA, SQIVND (reference sequence). The CDR3 is made up of 15 amino acids.

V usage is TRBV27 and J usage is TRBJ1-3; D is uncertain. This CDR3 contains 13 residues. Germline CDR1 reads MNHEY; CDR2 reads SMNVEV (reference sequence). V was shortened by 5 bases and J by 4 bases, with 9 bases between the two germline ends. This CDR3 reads CASSLTLGNTIYF. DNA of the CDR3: TGTGCCAGCAGTCTAACGCTCGGAAACACCATATATTTT.

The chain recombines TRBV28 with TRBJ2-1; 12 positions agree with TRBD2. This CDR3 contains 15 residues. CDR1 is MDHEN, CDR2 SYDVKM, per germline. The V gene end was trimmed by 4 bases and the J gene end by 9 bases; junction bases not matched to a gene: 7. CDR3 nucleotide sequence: TGTGCCAGCAGTTCCCGACTAGCGGGAGTCAGTGAGCAGTTCTTC. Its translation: CASSSRLAGVSEQFF. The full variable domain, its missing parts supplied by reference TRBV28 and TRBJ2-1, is DVKVTQSSRYLVKRTGEKVFLECVQDMDHENMFWYRQDPGLGLRLIYFSYDVKMKEKGDIPEGYSVSREKKERFSLILESASTNQTSMYLCASSSRLAGVSEQFFGPGTRLTVL.

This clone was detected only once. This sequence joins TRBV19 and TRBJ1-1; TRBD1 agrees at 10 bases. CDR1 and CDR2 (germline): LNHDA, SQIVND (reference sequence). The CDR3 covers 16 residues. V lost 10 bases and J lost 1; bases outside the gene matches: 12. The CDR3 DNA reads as TGTGCCATTCGAGCCGGACAGGGGGGAACGAACACTGAAGCTTTCTTT. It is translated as CAIRAGQGGTNTEAFF.

CDR3 nucleotides: TGTGCCAGCAGCCAACAGGGGGCAGACACTGAAGCTTTCTTT. This sequence encodes CASSQQGADTEAFF. This chain uses TRBV4-2 with TRBJ1-1; TRBD1 agrees at 8 bases. J was trimmed by 3 bases and V by 2 bases; bases with no gene match: 2. CDR3 length equals 14 residues. Germline values: CDR1 LGHNA, CDR2 YNFKEQ.

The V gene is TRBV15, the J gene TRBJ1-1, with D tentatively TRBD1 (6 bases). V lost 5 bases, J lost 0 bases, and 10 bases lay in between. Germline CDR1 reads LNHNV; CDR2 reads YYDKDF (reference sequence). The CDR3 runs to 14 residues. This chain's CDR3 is CATSPRTVNTEAFF. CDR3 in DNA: TGTGCCACCAGCCCCCGGACAGTGAACACTGAAGCTTTCTTT. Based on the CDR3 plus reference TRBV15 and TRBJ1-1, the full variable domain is DAMVIQNPRYQVTQFGKPVTLSCSQTLNHNVMYWYQQKSSQAPKLLFHYYDKDFNNEADTPDNFQSRRPNTSFCFLDIRSPGLGDTAMYLCATSPRTVNTEAFFGQGTRLTVV.

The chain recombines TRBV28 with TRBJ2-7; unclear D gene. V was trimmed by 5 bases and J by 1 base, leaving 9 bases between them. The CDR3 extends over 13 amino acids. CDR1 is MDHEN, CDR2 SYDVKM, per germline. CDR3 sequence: CASSAPLSYEQYF. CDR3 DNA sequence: TGTGCCAGCAGTGCTCCTCTATCCTACGAGCAGTACTTC.

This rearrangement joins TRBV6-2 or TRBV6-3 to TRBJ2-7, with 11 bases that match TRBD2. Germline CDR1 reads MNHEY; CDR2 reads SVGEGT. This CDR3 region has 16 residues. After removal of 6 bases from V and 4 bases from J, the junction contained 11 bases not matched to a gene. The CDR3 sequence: CASSFLLAGGLYEQYF. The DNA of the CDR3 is TGTGCCAGCAGCTTCCTTCTAGCGGGAGGACTATACGAGCAGTACTTC.

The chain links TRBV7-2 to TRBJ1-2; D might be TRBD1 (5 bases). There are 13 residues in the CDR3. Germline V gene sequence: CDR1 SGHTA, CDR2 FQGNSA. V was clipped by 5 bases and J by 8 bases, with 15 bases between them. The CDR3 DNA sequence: TGTGCCAGCAGCCCCAGTGCAGGGCGAGGCTACACCTTC. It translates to CASSPSAGRGYTF. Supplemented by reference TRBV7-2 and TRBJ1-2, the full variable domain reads GAGVSQSPSNKVTEKGKDVELRCDPISGHTALYWYRQSLGQGLEFLIYFQGNSAPDKSGLPSDRFSAERTGGSVSTLTIQRTQQEDSAVYLCASSPSAGRGYTFGSGTRLTVV.

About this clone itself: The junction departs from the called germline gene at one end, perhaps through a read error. Written as DNA, the CDR3 is TGTGCCAGCAGTGATGGACAACAGGGGCCGTTCAATAAGCAGTTCTTC. Amino acid sequence: CASSDGQQGPFNKQFF. The chain joins TRBV25-1 to TRBJ2-1; 7 nucleotides line up with TRBD1. The CDR3 runs 16 residues. Germline V CDR1 and CDR2: MGHDK, SYGVNS.

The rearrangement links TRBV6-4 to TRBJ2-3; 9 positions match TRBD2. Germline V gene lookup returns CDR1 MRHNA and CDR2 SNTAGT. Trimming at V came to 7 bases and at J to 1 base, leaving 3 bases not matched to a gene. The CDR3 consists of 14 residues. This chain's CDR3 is CASKRTSGTDTQYF. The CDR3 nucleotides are TGTGCCAGCAAACGGACTAGCGGCACAGATACGCAGTATTTT.

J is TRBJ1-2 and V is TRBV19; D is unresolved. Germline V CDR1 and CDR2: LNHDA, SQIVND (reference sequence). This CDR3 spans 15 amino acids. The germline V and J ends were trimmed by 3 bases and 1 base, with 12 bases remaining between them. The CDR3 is CASSMNPGYNYGYTF. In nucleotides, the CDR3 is TGTGCCAGTAGTATGAACCCGGGTTATAACTATGGCTACACCTTC.

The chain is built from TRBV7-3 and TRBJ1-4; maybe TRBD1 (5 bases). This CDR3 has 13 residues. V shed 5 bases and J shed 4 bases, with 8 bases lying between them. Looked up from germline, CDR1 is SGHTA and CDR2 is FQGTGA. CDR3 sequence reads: CASSLQVNEKLFF. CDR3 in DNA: TGTGCCAGCAGCCTACAGGTTAATGAAAAACTGTTTTTT.

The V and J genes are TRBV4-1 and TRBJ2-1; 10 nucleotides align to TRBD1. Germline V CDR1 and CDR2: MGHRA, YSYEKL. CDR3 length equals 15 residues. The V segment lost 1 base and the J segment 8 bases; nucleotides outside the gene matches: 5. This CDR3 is CASSQATGGWDEQFF. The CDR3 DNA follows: TGCGCCAGCAGCCAAGCGACAGGGGGCTGGGATGAGCAGTTCTTC.